The rows below give T cell receptor beta chains drawn from one sample of a study of T cell responses to AZD1222 COVID-19 vaccine. Some clones are missing from TCRdb's copy, which holds only in-frame ones; the method was immunoSEQ multiplex PCR. The sample shows some 150,000 clones, over 75% of them seen only once. The source was peripheral blood, collected 28 days after the second dose of the MenACWY control vaccine. These receptors were taken from an adult who received the MenACWY meningococcal vaccine as a control. Each CDR3 is given with its conserved first and last residue. Each record gives: clone size, V gene, J gene, D gene, CDR3 protein, CDR3 DNA. The D gene is left open where the match is weak. Where a row states a size, it is once, few, many or the class of an expanded clone; other rows omit it.

clone size: NA
V gene: TRBV7-8
J gene: TRBJ2-5
D gene: NA
CDR3 protein: CASSRGRDSYATQYF
CDR3 DNA: TGTGCCAGCAGCCGAGGGCGGGACAGCTACGCGACCCAGTACTTC

clone size: once
V gene: TRBV6-6
J gene: TRBJ2-7
D gene: NA
CDR3 protein: CASRTRIGRGYYEQYF
CDR3 DNA: TGTGCCAGCAGAACTCGGATCGGGAGAGGTTACTACGAGCAGTACTTC

clone size: once
V gene: TRBV10-3
J gene: TRBJ1-6
D gene: NA
CDR3 protein: CAIPVSDGGNSPLHF
CDR3 DNA: TGTGCCATACCAGTATCGGACGGTGGTAATTCACCCCTCCACTTT

clone size: NA
V gene: TRBV10-3
J gene: TRBJ2-6
D gene: NA
CDR3 protein: CAINPGEANVLTF
CDR3 DNA: TGTGCCATCAATCCAGGTGAGGCCAACGTCCTGACTTTC

clone size: NA
V gene: TRBV5-1
J gene: TRBJ1-5
D gene: TRBD1
CDR3 protein: CASSADRDQPQHF
CDR3 DNA: TGCGCCAGCAGCGCAGACAGGGATCAGCCCCAGCATTTT

clone size: NA
V gene: TRBV13
J gene: TRBJ2-3
D gene: TRBD2
CDR3 protein: CASSEREGRDTQYF
CDR3 DNA: TGTGCCAGCAGCGAGCGGGAGGGCCGCGATACGCAGTATTTT

clone size: NA
V gene: TRBV9
J gene: TRBJ2-3
D gene: NA
CDR3 protein: CASSVVEGPEYF
CDR3 DNA: TGTGCCAGCAGCGTAGTTGAGGGACCCGAGTATTTT

clone size: NA
V gene: TRBV9
J gene: TRBJ1-6
D gene: TRBD1
CDR3 protein: CASSVGRGQNSPLHF
CDR3 DNA: TGTGCCAGCAGCGTAGGCAGGGGACAGAATTCACCCCTCCACTTT

clone size: NA
V gene: TRBV19
J gene: TRBJ2-1
D gene: TRBD2
CDR3 protein: CASSSISGTRAYNEQFF
CDR3 DNA: TGTGCCAGTAGCAGTATCTCTGGGACTAGGGCATACAATGAGCAGTTCTTC

clone size: NA
V gene: TRBV18
J gene: TRBJ1-4
D gene: NA
CDR3 protein: CASLPGVNEKLFF
CDR3 DNA: TGTGCCAGCTTACCAGGGGTTAATGAAAAACTGTTTTTT

clone size: NA
V gene: TRBV7-9
J gene: TRBJ1-1
D gene: NA
CDR3 protein: CASSSGMNTEAFF
CDR3 DNA: TGTGCCAGCAGCTCAGGGATGAACACTGAAGCTTTCTTT

clone size: NA
V gene: TRBV15
J gene: TRBJ2-1
D gene: NA
CDR3 protein: CATSRVGRNEQFF
CDR3 DNA: TGTGCCACCAGCAGAGTAGGGCGCAATGAGCAGTTCTTC

clone size: few
V gene: TRBV11-2
J gene: TRBJ1-5
D gene: NA
CDR3 protein: CASSLGGGDQPQHF
CDR3 DNA: TGTGCCAGCAGCTTAGGGGGGGGAGATCAGCCCCAGCATTTT

clone size: NA
V gene: TRBV13
J gene: TRBJ1-2
D gene: NA
CDR3 protein: CASSIPGGAKSYGYTF
CDR3 DNA: TGTGCCAGCAGCATCCCGGGGGGGGCGAAGAGCTATGGCTACACCTTC

clone size: many
V gene: TRBV11-2
J gene: TRBJ1-3
D gene: NA
CDR3 protein: CASSFGESGNTIYF
CDR3 DNA: TGTGCCAGCAGCTTCGGCGAATCTGGAAACACCATATATTTT

clone size: NA
V gene: TRBV5-6
J gene: TRBJ1-4
D gene: TRBD1
CDR3 protein: CASRLAGTGLEKLFF
CDR3 DNA: TGTGCCAGCAGGCTCGCCGGGACAGGGTTGGAAAAACTGTTTTTT

clone size: NA
V gene: TRBV4-3
J gene: TRBJ1-2
D gene: NA
CDR3 protein: CASSQAIIGGDYGYTF
CDR3 DNA: TGCGCCAGCAGCCAAGCAATCATTGGAGGCGACTATGGCTACACCTTC

clone size: few
V gene: TRBV11-2
J gene: TRBJ1-3
D gene: NA
CDR3 protein: CASSGVRGNTIYF
CDR3 DNA: TGTGCCAGCAGCGGTGTCAGGGGAAACACCATATATTTT

clone size: NA
V gene: TRBV5-1
J gene: TRBJ1-1
D gene: NA
CDR3 protein: CASSLAPPNTEAFF
CDR3 DNA: TGCGCCAGCAGCTTGGCCCCGCCTAACACTGAAGCTTTCTTT

clone size: NA
V gene: TRBV6-5
J gene: TRBJ1-5
D gene: NA
CDR3 protein: CASRSNEGQPQHF
CDR3 DNA: TGTGCCAGCAGGAGTAATGAGGGTCAGCCCCAGCATTTT

clone size: once
V gene: TRBV18
J gene: TRBJ1-3
D gene: TRBD1
CDR3 protein: CASSPREQGAVAGNTIYF
CDR3 DNA: TGTGCCAGCTCACCAAGGGAACAGGGGGCGGTAGCTGGAAACACCATATATTTT

clone size: NA
V gene: TRBV10-3
J gene: TRBJ1-1
D gene: TRBD1
CDR3 protein: CAISESGSGGRGNTEAFF
CDR3 DNA: TGTGCCATCAGTGAGTCGGGGTCAGGGGGCAGGGGGAACACTGAAGCTTTCTTT

clone size: NA
V gene: TRBV6-2/TRBV6-3
J gene: TRBJ1-5
D gene: TRBD1
CDR3 protein: CASSYSGQGKQPQHF
CDR3 DNA: TGTGCCAGCAGTTACTCGGGACAGGGTAAACAGCCCCAGCATTTT

clone size: NA
V gene: TRBV23-1
J gene: TRBJ1-5
D gene: TRBD1
CDR3 protein: CASSQTGQGSPPPQLHNQPQHF
CDR3 DNA: TGCGCCAGCAGTCAGACGGGACAGGGTTCCCCACCCCCCCAACTTCACAATCAGCCCCAGCATTTT

clone size: NA
V gene: TRBV6-1
J gene: TRBJ1-4
D gene: NA
CDR3 protein: CASSEGTGGEKLFF
CDR3 DNA: TGTGCCAGCAGTGAAGGCACCGGGGGTGAAAAACTGTTTTTT

clone size: NA
V gene: TRBV6-5
J gene: TRBJ1-2
D gene: NA
CDR3 protein: CASSQAWTENYGYTF
CDR3 DNA: TGTGCCAGCAGCCAAGCTTGGACAGAGAACTATGGCTACACCTTC

clone size: NA
V gene: TRBV24-1
J gene: TRBJ1-1
D gene: NA
CDR3 protein: CATSGSGVTEAFF
CDR3 DNA: TGTGCCACCAGTGGGTCAGGGGTCACTGAAGCTTTCTTT

clone size: once
V gene: TRBV19
J gene: TRBJ1-1
D gene: NA
CDR3 protein: CASSKQQGMNTEAFF
CDR3 DNA: TGTGCCAGTAGTAAGCAACAGGGCATGAACACTGAAGCTTTCTTT

clone size: NA
V gene: TRBV19
J gene: TRBJ1-3
D gene: NA
CDR3 protein: CASSDPPGQATGNTIYF
CDR3 DNA: TGTGCCAGTAGCGATCCCCCGGGACAAGCGACTGGAAACACCATATATTTT

clone size: NA
V gene: TRBV5-1
J gene: TRBJ1-4
D gene: NA
CDR3 protein: CASSLSGTNEKLFF
CDR3 DNA: TGCGCCAGCAGCTTGTCGGGTACTAATGAAAAACTGTTTTTT

clone size: NA
V gene: TRBV28
J gene: TRBJ2-5
D gene: NA
CDR3 protein: CASSSDRIQETQYF
CDR3 DNA: TGTGCCAGCAGCTCCGACAGGATCCAAGAGACCCAGTACTTC

clone size: once
V gene: TRBV6-6
J gene: TRBJ2-5
D gene: NA
CDR3 protein: CASSVQETQYF
CDR3 DNA: TGTGCCAGCAGTGTACAAGAGACCCAGTACTTC

clone size: few
V gene: TRBV6-2/TRBV6-3
J gene: TRBJ2-5
D gene: TRBD1
CDR3 protein: CASSYVPGQGVKTQYF
CDR3 DNA: TGTGCCAGCAGTTACGTCCCGGGACAGGGGGTAAAGACCCAGTACTTC

clone size: NA
V gene: TRBV27
J gene: TRBJ2-2
D gene: TRBD2
CDR3 protein: CASRRTSGGTGELFF
CDR3 DNA: TGTGCCAGCAGAAGGACTAGCGGGGGTACCGGGGAGCTGTTTTTT

clone size: few
V gene: TRBV10-3
J gene: TRBJ2-3
D gene: NA
CDR3 protein: CAIQDTGEPDTQYF
CDR3 DNA: TGTGCCATCCAGGACACGGGGGAACCAGATACGCAGTATTTT

clone size: NA
V gene: TRBV6-5
J gene: TRBJ1-2
D gene: NA
CDR3 protein: CASSYPGRHIF
CDR3 DNA: TGTGCCAGCAGTTACCCGGGACGTCACATCTTC

clone size: NA
V gene: TRBV19
J gene: TRBJ1-5
D gene: NA
CDR3 protein: CASSSGVTSNQPQHF
CDR3 DNA: TGTGCCAGTAGTTCCGGGGTGACTTCCAATCAGCCCCAGCATTTT

clone size: NA
V gene: TRBV6-5
J gene: TRBJ1-1
D gene: NA
CDR3 protein: CASSYSRITEAFF
CDR3 DNA: TGTGCCAGCAGTTACTCGAGGATCACTGAAGCTTTCTTT

clone size: once
V gene: TRBV6-5
J gene: TRBJ2-3
D gene: NA
CDR3 protein: CASNSGGRAKDTQYF
CDR3 DNA: TGTGCCAGCAACAGTGGGGGAAGGGCCAAAGATACGCAGTATTTT

clone size: NA
V gene: TRBV12-3/TRBV12-4
J gene: TRBJ1-2
D gene: NA
CDR3 protein: CASSAGALGGYTF
CDR3 DNA: TGTGCCAGCAGTGCCGGGGCCCTGGGAGGCTACACCTTC

clone size: NA
V gene: TRBV7-8
J gene: TRBJ2-4
D gene: TRBD1
CDR3 protein: CASSATGGAKNIQYF
CDR3 DNA: TGTGCCAGCAGCGCAACAGGGGGAGCCAAAAACATTCAGTACTTC